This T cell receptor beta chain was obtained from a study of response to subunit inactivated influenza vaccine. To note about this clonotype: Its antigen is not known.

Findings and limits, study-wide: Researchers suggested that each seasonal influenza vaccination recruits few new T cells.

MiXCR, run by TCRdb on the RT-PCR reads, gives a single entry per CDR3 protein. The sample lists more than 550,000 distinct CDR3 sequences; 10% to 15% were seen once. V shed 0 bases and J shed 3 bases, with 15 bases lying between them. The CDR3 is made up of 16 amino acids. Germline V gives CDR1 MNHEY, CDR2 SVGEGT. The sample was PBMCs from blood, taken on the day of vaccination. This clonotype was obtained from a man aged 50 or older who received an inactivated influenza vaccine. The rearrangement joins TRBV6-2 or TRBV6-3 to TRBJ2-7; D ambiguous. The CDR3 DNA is TGTGCCAGCAGTTACTCGGAATATATTGGCGGCTACGAGCAGTACTTC. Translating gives CASSYSEYIGGYEQYF.